The 32 T cell receptor beta chains listed next were all sequenced from one sample in a study of blood T cell repertoires in COVID-19. Profiled with immunoSEQ multiplex PCR; TCRdb holds only in-frame clones, not every one. This sample has 140,000 to 150,000 clones, with approximately 80% found just once. The sample comprised peripheral blood. These receptors originate from a man aged 65 to 85 who had recovered from COVID-19.

V is TRBV4-1 and J is TRBJ2-1; D not resolved. Germline loops: CDR1 MGHRA, CDR2 YSYEKL. The CDR3 spans 11 residues. V was pared by 5 bases and J by 10 bases, with 9 bases between. The CDR3 DNA is TGCGCCAGCAGCAGCCAGCGAGAGCAGTTCTTC. Its protein product is CASSSQREQFF.

The J gene is TRBJ2-5, the V gene TRBV30, with 10 bases lining up with TRBD2. Germline-derived CDR1 and CDR2 are GTSNPN and SVGIG (reference sequence). The junction had 5 bases not matched to a gene; V was cut back by 0 bases and J by 4 bases. This CDR3 has 15 amino acids. The CDR3 coding sequence is TGTGCCTGGAGTGTAGCGGGAGGGTTGGTAGAGACCCAGTACTTC. As protein: CAWSVAGGLVETQYF.

The V call is TRBV6-1, the J call TRBJ2-7; 10 bases agree with TRBD2. The V segment lost 2 bases and the J segment 7 bases; nucleotides outside the gene matches: 8. The CDR3 runs 15 residues. Germline V gene lookup returns CDR1 MNHNS and CDR2 SASEGT. CDR3: CASSEYSGREREQYF. Written as DNA, the CDR3 is TGTGCCAGCAGTGAATACAGCGGGAGGGAGAGAGAGCAGTACTTC.

V gene TRBV13 combines with J gene TRBJ1-5; weak D call: TRBD1 (5 bases). The CDR3 is made up of 14 amino acids. Germline-derived CDR1 and CDR2 are PRHDT and FYEKMQ (reference sequence). Trimming left V 0 bases short and J 6 bases short, with 9 bases between. CDR3 residues: CASSLGGGGQPQHF. The CDR3 bases are TGTGCCAGCAGCTTAGGTGGGGGAGGTCAGCCCCAGCATTTT.

The chain has TRBV11-2 and TRBJ2-7; TRBD2 aligns across 13 bases. CDR1 and CDR2 (germline): SGHAT, FQNNGV. The CDR3 has 17 amino acids. The trim removed 0 bases at V and 6 bases at J, leaving 8 bases unmatched. CDR3 in amino acids: CASSLDGLAGVLGEQYF. Written as DNA, the CDR3 is TGTGCCAGCAGCTTAGACGGACTAGCGGGAGTCTTAGGCGAGCAGTACTTC.

The rearrangement joins TRBV2 to TRBJ1-2; D ambiguous. Trimming cost V 8 bases and J 2 bases, with 15 bases left between them. Germline CDR1 is SNHLY and CDR2 is FYNNEI. There are 14 residues in the CDR3. The CDR3 is CASGPLGANYGYTF. CDR3 nucleotide sequence: TGTGCCAGCGGACCCCTGGGAGCCAACTATGGCTACACCTTC.

This sequence joins TRBV4-1 and TRBJ2-3, with no clear D. Germline-derived CDR1 and CDR2 are MGHRA and YSYEKL. The V end was cut by 4 bases, the J end by 0 bases, with 11 bases between. This CDR3 is built from 15 residues. CDR3 in amino acids: CASSPLILSTDTQYF. CDR3 nucleotide sequence: TGCGCCAGCAGCCCACTAATCCTTAGCACAGATACGCAGTATTTT.

DNA for the CDR3: TGTGCCAGCAGTTTAGGACTAGCGGAAACCTACGAGCAGTACTTC. Residues: CASSLGLAETYEQYF. The chain employs TRBV27 and TRBJ2-7, with 10 bases matching TRBD2. V lost 2 bases and J lost 2; bases outside the gene matches: 3. The CDR3 extends over 15 amino acids. Germline V lookup: CDR1 MNHEY, CDR2 SMNVEV (reference sequence).

The chain's CDR3 is CASSPKYGGSSNSPLHF. In DNA form, the CDR3 reads TGTGCCAGCAGCCCAAAGTATGGGGGGAGCTCTAATTCACCCCTCCACTTT. V gene TRBV7-6 combines with J gene TRBJ1-6, with TRBD1 as a possible D gene (5 bases). The germline V gene has CDR1 SGHVS and CDR2 FNYEAQ. V lost 5 bases, J lost 6 bases, and 20 bases lay in between. The CDR3 consists of 17 residues.

The chain employs TRBV5-1 and TRBJ2-3; a weak D match, TRBD2 (5 bases). Germline V gives CDR1 SGHRS, CDR2 YFSETQ. CDR3 length equals 15 residues. V lost 0 bases to trimming and J lost 1 base, with 9 bases between them. CDR3 coding DNA: TGCGCCAGCAGCTTGGGAGGGTATGGCACAGATACGCAGTATTTT. Protein product: CASSLGGYGTDTQYF.

This clone was recorded once. The V and J genes are TRBV5-1 and TRBJ2-3; TRBD1 agrees at 7 bases. This CDR3 contains 18 residues. Per germline, CDR1 SGHRS and CDR2 YFSETQ. With V trimmed by 4 bases and J by 0 bases, 14 bases remained unmatched. CDR3 region: CASSPEPDRLSSTDTQYF. CDR3 nucleotide sequence: TGCGCCAGCAGCCCAGAACCGGACAGGCTTTCTAGCACAGATACGCAGTATTTT. Supplemented by reference TRBV5-1 and TRBJ2-3, the full variable domain reads KAGVTQTPRYLIKTRGQQVTLSCSPISGHRSVSWYQQTPGQGLQFLFEYFSETQRNKGNFPGRFSGRQFSNSRSEMNVSTLELGDSALYLCASSPEPDRLSSTDTQYFGPGTRLTVL.

V gene TRBV18 combines with J gene TRBJ2-7; the match to TRBD1 covers 10 bases. V lost 0 bases to trimming and J lost 4 bases; unmatched junction nucleotides: 6. This CDR3 comprises 16 residues. CDR1 and CDR2 (germline): KGHSH, LQKENI. CDR3 loop: CASSPPDRGVLYEQYF. In nucleotides, the CDR3 is TGTGCCAGCTCACCACCGGACAGGGGGGTTCTTTACGAGCAGTACTTC.

This clone was observed a few times. The chain recombines TRBV2 with TRBJ2-2; 11 nucleotides align to TRBD2. Germline CDR1 SNHLY, CDR2 FYNNEI. The CDR3 totals 16 residues. V was pared by 6 bases and J by 6 bases, with 9 bases of the junction left unmatched. Here the CDR3 reads CASRLLAGDGSGELFF. The CDR3 DNA reads TGTGCCAGCAGGCTACTAGCGGGAGATGGATCCGGGGAGCTGTTTTTT.

V usage is TRBV7-9 and J usage is TRBJ2-7; 7 bases map to TRBD1. Germline CDR1 SEHNR, CDR2 FQNEAQ (reference sequence). The CDR3 has 13 amino acids. V lost 6 bases, J lost 4 bases, and 6 bases stayed unmatched. This chain's CDR3 is CASRGDSPYEQYF. CDR3 DNA: TGTGCCAGCAGGGGGGACAGCCCTTACGAGCAGTACTTC. The full variable domain, with the rest looked up from reference TRBV7-9 and TRBJ2-7, is DTGVSQNPRHKITKRGQNVTFRCDPISEHNRLYWYRQTLGQGPEFLTYFQNEAQLEKSRLLSDRFSAERPKGSFSTLEIQRTEQGDSAMYLCASRGDSPYEQYFGPGTRLTVT.

The chain links TRBV2 to TRBJ2-7; 13 bases agree with TRBD2. Trimming took 6 bases from V and 4 from J; bases not matched to a gene: 6. The CDR3 covers 15 residues. Per germline, CDR1 SNHLY and CDR2 FYNNEI. The CDR3 sequence: CASRPLAGGRYEQYF. As DNA, the CDR3 is TGTGCCAGCAGGCCACTAGCGGGAGGGCGATACGAGCAGTACTTC. The whole variable domain, filled in from reference TRBV2 and TRBJ2-7, reads EPEVTQTPSHQVTQMGQEVILRCVPISNHLYFYWYRQILGQKVEFLVSFYNNEISEKSEIFDDQFSVERPDGSNFTLKIRSTKLEDSAMYFCASRPLAGGRYEQYFGPGTRLTVT.

As for this clone: At one end, the junction sequence differs from germline, possibly due to a read error. This chain joins TRBV7-9 and TRBJ1-1; D possibly corresponds to TRBD1 (5 bases). This CDR3 spans 13 amino acids. Germline values: CDR1 SEHNR, CDR2 FQNEAQ (reference sequence). CDR3 sequence (DNA): TGTGTCAGCAGCTTCTCAGGGCCCACTGAAGCTTTCTTT. It encodes CVSSFSGPTEAFF. Together with reference TRBV7-9 and TRBJ1-1, the CDR3 gives the full variable domain: DTGVSQNPRHKITKRGQNVTFRCDPISEHNRLYWYRQTLGQGPEFLTYFQNEAQLEKSRLLSDRFSAERPKGSFSTLEIQRTEQGDSAMYLCVSSFSGPTEAFFGQGTRLTVV.

The rearrangement links TRBV5-3 to TRBJ2-1; TRBD2 matches at 8 bases. TRBV5-3 is noted as an ORF with a role that remains uncertain. J gave up 5 bases and V 1 base, and 14 bases lay outside the gene matches. The CDR3 runs to 18 residues. CDR3 nucleotide sequence: TGTGCCAGAAGCTTGTCGGACCACCGAAGCGGGGGTGACAATGAGCAGTTCTTC. It specifies CARSLSDHRSGGDNEQFF.

This chain links TRBV10-1 with TRBJ2-2, with 8 bases matching TRBD2. Germline CDR1 is WNHNN and CDR2 is SYGVQD (reference sequence). CDR3 length: 13 amino acids. J lost 8 bases, V lost 3 bases, and 2 bases had no gene match. CDR3 nucleotides: TGCGCCAGCAGTGACCGGGAGGGTGGGGAGCTGTTTTTT. Amino acids: CASSDREGGELFF.

The chain combines TRBV3-1 (or the pseudogene TRBV3-2) with TRBJ2-2; D gene unclear. Trimming stripped 0 bases from V and 6 bases from J, with 8 bases between. The CDR3 runs to 14 residues. Germline V lookup: CDR1 LGHDT, CDR2 YNNKEL (reference sequence). As DNA, the CDR3 is TGTGCCAGCAGCCAAGATATCGCGGCCGGGGAGCTGTTTTTT. Translating it yields CASSQDIAAGELFF.

This sequence joins TRBV6-2 or TRBV6-3 and TRBJ2-7; D perhaps matches TRBD2 (6 bases). This CDR3 spans 14 amino acids. Trimming left V 5 bases short and J 3 bases short, with 14 bases between. Per the germline V gene, CDR1 is MNHEY and CDR2 is SVGEGT. The CDR3 loop reads CASSDSLAYYEQYF. CDR3 DNA: TGTGCCAGCAGTGACAGCCTAGCGTACTACGAGCAGTACTTC.

The chain is built from TRBV6-6 and TRBJ2-5; the match to TRBD1 covers 10 bases. This CDR3 is built from 17 residues. The V gene end was trimmed by 5 bases and the J gene end by 5 bases; junction bases not matched to a gene: 14. The V gene's germline CDR1 is MNHNY and CDR2 SVGAGI (reference sequence). CDR3 nucleotides: TGTGCCAGCAGTCCACGGGACAGGGGTTTGGTAGTCGAGACCCAGTACTTC. Amino acids: CASSPRDRGLVVETQYF.

This clone has only one observation. The J gene is TRBJ1-5, the V gene TRBV2; TRBD1 aligns across 9 bases. Unmatched junction bases numbered 19, after V lost 10 bases and J lost 0 bases. This CDR3 has 19 amino acids. Germline V lookup: CDR1 SNHLY, CDR2 FYNNEI. This chain's CDR3 is CATTRDRVERIGSNQPQHF. The CDR3 DNA is TGTGCCACGACCCGGGACAGGGTAGAAAGAATTGGTAGCAATCAGCCCCAGCATTTT.

The chain is built from TRBV24-1 and TRBJ2-1; D may be TRBD2 (6 bases). The CDR3 is 16 amino acids. Trimming took off 3 bases at V and 5 bases at J, with 16 bases between the two ends. Germline loops: CDR1 KGHDR, CDR2 SFDVKD. The CDR3 loop is CATSDGLRDFDNEQFF. CDR3 sequence (DNA): TGTGCCACCAGTGATGGACTACGGGACTTCGACAATGAGCAGTTCTTC.

The chain links TRBV27 to TRBJ1-5, with no clear D. The CDR3 loop spans 16 amino acids. CDR1 MNHEY and CDR2 SMNVEV come from the germline V gene (reference sequence). The V end lost 5 bases, the J end lost 2 bases, and 16 bases lay between the germline ends. The CDR3 protein is CASSPLEAAGNQPQHF. DNA for the CDR3: TGTGCCAGCAGTCCCCTCGAGGCAGCCGGCAATCAGCCCCAGCATTTT.

This sequence joins TRBV5-1 and TRBJ2-3; tentatively, D is TRBD2 (6 bases). The CDR3 spans 15 residues. Germline CDR1 and CDR2: SGHRS and YFSETQ. V was clipped by 0 bases and J by 6 bases, with 14 bases between them. CDR3 in amino acids: CASSLEGRQSDTQYF. DNA of the CDR3: TGCGCCAGCAGCTTGGAAGGGAGGCAGTCGGATACGCAGTATTTT. The full variable domain, completed using reference TRBV5-1 and TRBJ2-3, is KAGVTQTPRYLIKTRGQQVTLSCSPISGHRSVSWYQQTPGQGLQFLFEYFSETQRNKGNFPGRFSGRQFSNSRSEMNVSTLELGDSALYLCASSLEGRQSDTQYFGPGTRLTVL.

The chain is built from TRBV4-3 and TRBJ2-1, with 12 bases identical to TRBD2. The CDR3 loop spans 17 amino acids. V shed 1 base, J shed 5 bases, and the junction held 6 bases outside the gene matches. The V gene's germline CDR1 is LGHNA and CDR2 YSLEER. Here the CDR3 DNA reads TGCGCCAGCAGCCAAGTTTCTAGCGGGAGGGCTCACAATGAGCAGTTCTTC. Protein product: CASSQVSSGRAHNEQFF.

The V and J genes are TRBV7-3 and TRBJ2-1; a possible D gene is TRBD2 (5 bases). The V end was cut by 5 bases, the J end by 6 bases, with 14 bases between. The V gene's germline CDR1 is SGHTA and CDR2 FQGTGA. The CDR3 runs 14 residues. CDR3 nucleotides: TGTGCCAGCAGCGCGGACTCAACAGCCAATGAGCAGTTCTTC. Residues: CASSADSTANEQFF.

This clone was detected only once. The chain recombines TRBV7-9 with TRBJ2-1, with 10 bases that match TRBD2. Trimming removed 2 bases from V and 0 bases from J; junction bases left unmatched: 1. From germline, CDR1 is SEHNR and CDR2 FQNEAQ (reference sequence). The CDR3 length is 16 residues. DNA for the CDR3: TGTGCCAGCAGCTTACTAGCGGGAGACTCCTACAATGAGCAGTTCTTC. Its protein is CASSLLAGDSYNEQFF. Filled out from reference TRBV7-9 and TRBJ2-1, the complete variable domain reads DTGVSQNPRHKITKRGQNVTFRCDPISEHNRLYWYRQTLGQGPEFLTYFQNEAQLEKSRLLSDRFSAERPKGSFSTLEIQRTEQGDSAMYLCASSLLAGDSYNEQFFGPGTRLTVL.

The chain recombines TRBV25-1 with TRBJ2-7, with 9 nucleotides matching TRBD1. The CDR3 has 12 amino acids. Trimming took 5 bases from V and 9 from J; bases not matched to a gene: 5. Germline CDR1 reads MGHDK; CDR2 reads SYGVNS. Here the CDR3 DNA reads TGTGCCAGCAGTACACAGGGGGCAGGGCAGTACTTC. This sequence encodes CASSTQGAGQYF.

The sample holds one count of this clone. V usage is TRBV7-8 and J usage is TRBJ1-5, with TRBD1 identical over 7 bases. Germline V gives CDR1 SGHVS, CDR2 FQNEAQ. V trimming: 6 bases; J trimming: 3 bases; junction bases outside the gene matches: 5. The CDR3 has 14 amino acids. CDR3 loop: CASREQGINQPQHF. CDR3 DNA: TGTGCCAGCAGAGAACAGGGGATCAATCAGCCCCAGCATTTT. The full variable domain, completed using reference TRBV7-8 and TRBJ1-5, is GAGVSQSPRYKVAKRGQDVALRCDPISGHVSLFWYQQALGQGPEFLTYFQNEAQLDKSGLPSDRFFAERPEGSVSTLKIQRTQQEDSAVYLCASREQGINQPQHFGDGTRLSIL.

The V gene is TRBV5-5, the J gene TRBJ2-1; 8 nucleotides line up with TRBD2. V gave up 4 bases and J gave up 8 bases; unmatched junction bases: 11. Germline V CDR1 and CDR2: SGHKS, YYEKEE (reference sequence). The CDR3 is 15 residues long. CDR3 loop: CASSPGGGRVYEQFF. The CDR3 nucleotides read TGTGCCAGCAGCCCCGGGGGGGGAAGGGTCTATGAGCAGTTCTTC.

The CDR3 bases are TGCAGCGTTGAAGGGTGGGACTTAGGGACTGGTAGCTCCTACAATGAGCAGTTCTTC. It specifies CSVEGWDLGTGSSYNEQFF. This chain links TRBV29-1 with TRBJ2-1, with a tentative D call TRBD2 (6 bases). The CDR3 sequence is 19 residues long. The V end was cut by 1 base, the J end by 0 bases, with 22 bases between. Germline V gene data show CDR1 as SQVTM and CDR2 as ANQGSEA.